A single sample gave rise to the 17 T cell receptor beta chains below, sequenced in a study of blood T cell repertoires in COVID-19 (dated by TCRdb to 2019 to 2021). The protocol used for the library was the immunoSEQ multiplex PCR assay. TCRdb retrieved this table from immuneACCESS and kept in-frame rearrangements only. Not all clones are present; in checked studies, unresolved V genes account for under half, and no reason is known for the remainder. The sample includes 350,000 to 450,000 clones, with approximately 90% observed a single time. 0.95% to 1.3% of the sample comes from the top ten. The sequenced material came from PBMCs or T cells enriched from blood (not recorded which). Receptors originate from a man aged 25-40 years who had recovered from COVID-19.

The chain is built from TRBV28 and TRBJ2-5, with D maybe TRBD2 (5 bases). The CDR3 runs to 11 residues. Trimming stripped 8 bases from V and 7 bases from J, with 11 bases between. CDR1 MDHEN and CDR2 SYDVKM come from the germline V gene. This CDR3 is CASDPEGTQYF. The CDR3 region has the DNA TGTGCCAGCGATCCTGAGGGGACCCAGTACTTC.

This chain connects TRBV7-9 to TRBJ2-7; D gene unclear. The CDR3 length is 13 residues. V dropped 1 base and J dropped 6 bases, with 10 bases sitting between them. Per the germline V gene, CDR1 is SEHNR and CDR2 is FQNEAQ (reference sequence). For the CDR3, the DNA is TGTGCCAGCAGCTTAGTAGGTAGCCCCGAGCAGTACTTC. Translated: CASSLVGSPEQYF. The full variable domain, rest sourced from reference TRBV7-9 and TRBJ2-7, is DTGVSQNPRHKITKRGQNVTFRCDPISEHNRLYWYRQTLGQGPEFLTYFQNEAQLEKSRLLSDRFSAERPKGSFSTLEIQRTEQGDSAMYLCASSLVGSPEQYFGPGTRLTVT.

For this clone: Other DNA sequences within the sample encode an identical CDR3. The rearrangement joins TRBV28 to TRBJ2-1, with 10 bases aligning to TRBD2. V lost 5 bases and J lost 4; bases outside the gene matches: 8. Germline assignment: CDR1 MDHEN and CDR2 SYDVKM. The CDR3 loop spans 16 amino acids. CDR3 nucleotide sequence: TGTGCCAGCAGTACCCCAGGAGCGGGAGGGTACAATGAGCAGTTCTTC. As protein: CASSTPGAGGYNEQFF.

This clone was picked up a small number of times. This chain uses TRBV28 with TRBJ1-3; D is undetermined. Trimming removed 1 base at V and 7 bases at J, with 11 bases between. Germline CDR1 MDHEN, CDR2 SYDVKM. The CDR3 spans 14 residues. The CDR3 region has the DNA TGTGCCAGCAGTTTATTTTACAGCGGGAACACCATATATTTT. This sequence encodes CASSLFYSGNTIYF.

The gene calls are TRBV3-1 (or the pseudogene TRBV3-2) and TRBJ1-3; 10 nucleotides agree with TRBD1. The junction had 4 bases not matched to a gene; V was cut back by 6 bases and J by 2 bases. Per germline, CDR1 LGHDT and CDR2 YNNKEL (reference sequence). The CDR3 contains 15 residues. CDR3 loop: CASRLTGGPGNTIYF. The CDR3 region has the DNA TGTGCCAGCAGACTGACAGGGGGCCCTGGAAACACCATATATTTT.

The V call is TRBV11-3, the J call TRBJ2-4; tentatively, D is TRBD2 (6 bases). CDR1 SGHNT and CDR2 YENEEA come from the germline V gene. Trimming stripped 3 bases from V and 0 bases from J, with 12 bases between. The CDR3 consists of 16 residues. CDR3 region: CASSLNTGLAKNIQYF. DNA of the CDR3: TGTGCCAGCAGCTTGAATACGGGACTAGCCAAAAACATTCAGTACTTC.

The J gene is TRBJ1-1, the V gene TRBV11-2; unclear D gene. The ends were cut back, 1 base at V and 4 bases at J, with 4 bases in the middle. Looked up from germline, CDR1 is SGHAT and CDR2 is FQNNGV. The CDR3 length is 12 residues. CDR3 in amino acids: CASSLVITEAFF. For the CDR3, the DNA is TGTGCCAGCAGCTTAGTCATCACTGAAGCTTTCTTT.

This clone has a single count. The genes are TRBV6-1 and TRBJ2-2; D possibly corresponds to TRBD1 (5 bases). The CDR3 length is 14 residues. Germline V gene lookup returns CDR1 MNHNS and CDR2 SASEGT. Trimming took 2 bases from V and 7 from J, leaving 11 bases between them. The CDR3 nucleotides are TGTGCCAGCAGTGAAAGGGGATTTGGCGGGGAGCTGTTTTTT. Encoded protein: CASSERGFGGELFF.

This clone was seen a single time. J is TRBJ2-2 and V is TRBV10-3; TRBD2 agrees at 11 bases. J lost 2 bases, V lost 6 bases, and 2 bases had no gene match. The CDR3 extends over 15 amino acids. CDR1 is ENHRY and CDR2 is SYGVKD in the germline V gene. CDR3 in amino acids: CAIRGLAENTGELFF. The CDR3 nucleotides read TGTGCCATCAGGGGACTAGCGGAAAACACCGGGGAGCTGTTTTTT.

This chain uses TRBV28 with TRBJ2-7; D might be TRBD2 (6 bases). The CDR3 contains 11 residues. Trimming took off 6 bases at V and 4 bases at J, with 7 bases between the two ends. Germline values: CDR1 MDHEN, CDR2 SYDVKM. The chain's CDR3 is CASRTRYEQYF. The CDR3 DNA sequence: TGTGCCAGCAGGACTAGATACGAGCAGTACTTC.

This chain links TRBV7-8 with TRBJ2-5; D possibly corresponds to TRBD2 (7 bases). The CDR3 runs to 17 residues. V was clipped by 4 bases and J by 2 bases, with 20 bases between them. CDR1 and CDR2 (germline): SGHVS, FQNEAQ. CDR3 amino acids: CASSSAAGAVGQETQYF. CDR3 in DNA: TGTGCCAGCAGCTCCGCGGCGGGGGCGGTTGGGCAAGAGACCCAGTACTTC.

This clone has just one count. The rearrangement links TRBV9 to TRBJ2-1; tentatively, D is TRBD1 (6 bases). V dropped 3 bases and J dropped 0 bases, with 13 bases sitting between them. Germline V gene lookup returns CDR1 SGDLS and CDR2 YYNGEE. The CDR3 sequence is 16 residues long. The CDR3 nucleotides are TGTGCCAGCAGCGGGGGTACAGGGAGCTCCTACAATGAGCAGTTCTTC. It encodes CASSGGTGSSYNEQFF.

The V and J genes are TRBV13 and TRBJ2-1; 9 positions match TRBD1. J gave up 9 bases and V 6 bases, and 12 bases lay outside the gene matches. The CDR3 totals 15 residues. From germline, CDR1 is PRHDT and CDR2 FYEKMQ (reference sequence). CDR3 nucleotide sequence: TGTGCCAGCAGTCAGCTCGGGACAGGGTATTTTGAGCAGTTCTTC. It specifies CASSQLGTGYFEQFF. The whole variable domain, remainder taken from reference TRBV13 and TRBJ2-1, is AAGVIQSPRHLIKEKRETATLKCYPIPRHDTVYWYQQGPGQDPQFLISFYEKMQSDKGSIPDRFSAQQFSDYHSELNMSSLELGDSALYFCASSQLGTGYFEQFFGPGTRLTVL.

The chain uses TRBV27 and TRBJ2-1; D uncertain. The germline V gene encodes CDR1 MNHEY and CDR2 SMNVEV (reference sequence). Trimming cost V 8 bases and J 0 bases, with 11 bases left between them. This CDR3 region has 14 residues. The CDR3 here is CASGKPSSYNEQFF. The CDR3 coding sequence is TGTGCCAGCGGTAAGCCGAGCTCCTACAATGAGCAGTTCTTC.

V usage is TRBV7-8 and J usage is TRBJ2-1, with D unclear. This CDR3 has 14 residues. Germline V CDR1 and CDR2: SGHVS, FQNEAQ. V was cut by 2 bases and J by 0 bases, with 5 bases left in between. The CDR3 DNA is TGTGCCAGCAGCTTACAGGACTCCTACAATGAGCAGTTCTTC. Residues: CASSLQDSYNEQFF.

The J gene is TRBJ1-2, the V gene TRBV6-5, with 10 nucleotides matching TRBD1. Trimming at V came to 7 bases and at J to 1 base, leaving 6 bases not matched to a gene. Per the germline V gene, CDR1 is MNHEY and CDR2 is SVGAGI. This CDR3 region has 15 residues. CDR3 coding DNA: TGTGCCAGCATCTTAGGACAGGGGGATAACTATGGCTACACCTTC. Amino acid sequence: CASILGQGDNYGYTF.

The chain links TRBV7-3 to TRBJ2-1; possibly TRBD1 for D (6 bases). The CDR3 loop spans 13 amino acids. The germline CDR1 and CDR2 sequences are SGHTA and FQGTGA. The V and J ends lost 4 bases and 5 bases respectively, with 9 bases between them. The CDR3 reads CASSWTDNNEQFF. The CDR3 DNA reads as TGTGCCAGCAGCTGGACAGATAACAATGAGCAGTTCTTC.